A selection of T cell receptor beta chains follows, all from one sample in a study of blood T cell repertoires in COVID-19. Clones were sequenced by immunoSEQ multiplex PCR, and TCRdb holds only the in-frame ones, with some missing. Among a few hundred thousand clones listed, around 86% were seen once. Sequencing was performed on PBMCs or T cells enriched from blood (not recorded which). The receptors derive from a young man who had recovered from COVID-19. The CDR3 runs from the conserved cysteine through the conserved F or W. The order of the fields is D gene, clone size, V gene, J gene, CDR3 protein, CDR3 DNA. A D gene is named only where the DNA matches it firmly. Clone size is not always given. Where it is, it says once, few, many or a class for expanded clones.

TRBD1	NA	TRBV5-6	TRBJ1-2	CASTAGTGASNYGYTF	TGTGCCAGCACCGCCGGGACAGGGGCATCAAACTATGGCTACACCTTC
NA	once	TRBV27	TRBJ1-6	CASSFQYRDTDNSPLHF	TGTGCCAGCAGTTTTCAGTACCGGGACACTGATAATTCACCCCTCCACTTT
TRBD1	NA	TRBV24-1	TRBJ1-4	CATSEVLGTGREKLFF	TGTGCCACCAGTGAGGTACTCGGGACAGGTAGAGAAAAACTGTTTTTT
TRBD2	NA	TRBV19	TRBJ2-1	CASSISGTSGIGNEQFF	TGTGCCAGTAGTATTTCCGGGACTAGCGGGATAGGAAATGAGCAGTTCTTC
TRBD1	NA	TRBV24-1	TRBJ1-2	CATSDSTGLTNYGYTF	TGTGCCACCAGTGATTCGACAGGGCTTACTAACTATGGCTACACCTTC
TRBD1	NA	TRBV6-5	TRBJ2-7	CASSYRDRGHYEQYF	TGTGCCAGCAGTTACCGGGACAGGGGGCACTACGAGCAGTACTTC
TRBD1	NA	TRBV24-1	TRBJ2-7	CATSDSGTGSSEQYF	TGTGCCACCAGTGATTCCGGGACAGGGTCGAGCGAGCAGTACTTC
TRBD1	NA	TRBV7-8	TRBJ2-7	CASSLVGTGTSYEQYF	TGTGCCAGCAGCTTAGTGGGGACAGGGACCTCCTACGAGCAGTACTTC
NA	NA	TRBV12-3/TRBV12-4	TRBJ2-2	CASSFHGGELFF	TGTGCCAGCAGTTTCCACGGCGGGGAGCTGTTTTTT
NA	NA	TRBV5-4	TRBJ1-1	CASSPRQGKGTEAFF	TGTGCCAGCAGCCCTCGTCAGGGGAAAGGGACTGAAGCTTTCTTT
NA	NA	TRBV14	TRBJ2-3	CASSPYMDTQYF	TGTGCCAGCAGTCCCTATATGGATACGCAGTATTTT
TRBD1	NA	TRBV6-5	TRBJ2-5	CASRRQGRQETQYF	TGTGCCAGCAGGAGACAGGGACGGCAAGAGACCCAGTACTTC
NA	once	TRBV12-5	TRBJ2-1	CASGSGHPNEQFF	TGTGCTAGTGGCTCGGGACACCCCAATGAGCAGTTCTTC
NA	NA	TRBV11-2	TRBJ1-3	CASSPRESSGNTIYF	TGTGCCAGCAGCCCCCGGGAGAGCTCTGGAAACACCATATATTTT
NA	NA	TRBV29-1	TRBJ2-6	CSVDSSGANVLTF	TGCAGCGTTGACAGCTCTGGGGCCAACGTCCTGACTTTC
TRBD1	once	TRBV5-5	TRBJ2-6	CASTFGTGVSGANVLTF	TGTGCCAGCACCTTCGGGACAGGGGTCTCTGGGGCCAACGTCCTGACTTTC
NA	NA	TRBV7-7	TRBJ2-5	CASSLASGGRGETQYF	TGTGCTAGCAGCTTAGCATCCGGGGGGCGCGGGGAGACCCAGTACTTC
TRBD1	NA	TRBV7-8	TRBJ2-4	CASSWRQGFIAKNIQYF	TGTGCCAGCAGCTGGCGACAGGGGTTTATAGCCAAAAACATTCAGTACTTC
TRBD1	once	TRBV3-1/TRBV3-2	TRBJ2-5	CASTDRGETQYF	TGTGCCAGTACCGACAGGGGTGAGACCCAGTACTTC
TRBD1	NA	TRBV19	TRBJ1-6	CATGTGGYFSYNSPLHF	TGTGCCACCGGGACAGGCGGGTATTTCTCCTATAATTCACCCCTCCACTTT
TRBD2	NA	TRBV18	TRBJ2-7	CASSPRGETSGTYEQYF	TGTGCCAGCTCACCGAGAGGTGAGACTAGCGGTACCTACGAGCAGTACTTC
TRBD1	NA	TRBV10-3	TRBJ1-6	CAIRGNRDRTDPLHF	TGTGCCATCAGGGGGAACCGGGACAGGACTGATCCCCTCCACTTT
NA	NA	TRBV6-5	TRBJ2-7	CASRGAAGSDEQYF	TGTGCCAGCAGAGGGGCGGCGGGGTCGGACGAGCAGTACTTC
TRBD1	once	TRBV19	TRBJ1-6	CASSMGQYSPLHF	TGTGCCAGTAGTATGGGACAGTATTCACCCCTCCACTTT
TRBD1	NA	TRBV7-2	TRBJ2-3	CASSDQGARPQYF	TGTGCCAGCAGCGACCAGGGGGCCAGGCCGCAGTATTTT
NA	NA	TRBV30	TRBJ2-3	CAWSATSWSTDTQYF	TGTGCCTGGAGTGCGACTAGTTGGAGCACAGATACGCAGTATTTT
NA	NA	TRBV7-9	TRBJ1-5	CASSIRGGNQPQHF	TGTGCCAGCAGCATCAGGGGAGGCAATCAGCCCCAGCATTTT
NA	few	TRBV19	TRBJ2-7	CASSIDRSGSSYEQYF	TGTGCCAGTAGTATAGATCGGAGTGGCAGTTCCTACGAGCAGTACTTC
NA	NA	TRBV7-5	TRBJ1-1	CARSLSWGGAHTEAFF	TGTGCCAGAAGCTTAAGCTGGGGGGGGGCGCATACTGAAGCTTTCTTT
TRBD2	NA	TRBV7-9	TRBJ2-1	CASSLVAGAYNEQFF	TGTGCCAGCAGCTTAGTAGCGGGTGCCTACAATGAGCAGTTCTTC
TRBD1	NA	TRBV18	TRBJ1-1	CASSPPGTVMNTEAFF	TGTGCCAGCTCACCACCCGGGACAGTCATGAACACTGAAGCTTTCTTT
NA	few	TRBV7-6	TRBJ1-4	CASSPQGTNEKLFF	TGTGCCAGCAGCCCACAGGGAACTAATGAAAAACTGTTTTTT
NA	NA	TRBV28	TRBJ2-7	CASSTPSPGGGYEQYF	TGTGCCAGCAGTACCCCCTCCCCGGGGGGCGGCTACGAGCAGTACTTC
TRBD1	NA	TRBV24-1	TRBJ1-5	CAILDRARNQPQHF	TGTGCCATCCTGGACAGGGCACGCAATCAGCCCCAGCATTTT
NA	NA	TRBV7-6	TRBJ1-2	CASSPETGNNYGYTF	TGTGCCAGCAGCCCCGAGACGGGGAACAACTATGGCTACACCTTC
TRBD1	NA	TRBV29-1	TRBJ1-2	CSVTGGSYGYTF	TGCAGCGTTACAGGGGGCAGCTATGGCTACACCTTC
NA	few	TRBV28	TRBJ1-2	CASSLPSPAGSGGYTF	TGTGCCAGCAGCCTCCCAAGCCCCGCAGGGTCGGGCGGCTACACCTTC
NA	NA	TRBV29-1	TRBJ2-3	CSVVLGASDTQYF	TGCAGCGTTGTGTTGGGGGCATCAGATACGCAGTATTTT
NA	NA	TRBV28	TRBJ2-1	CASSSQTADSYNEQFF	TGTGCCAGCAGTTCCCAGACTGCGGACTCCTACAATGAGCAGTTCTTC
TRBD2	NA	TRBV5-1	TRBJ2-7	CASSTSGGYSYEQYF	TGCGCCAGCAGCACTAGCGGGGGTTACTCCTACGAGCAGTACTTC
NA	once	TRBV29-1	TRBJ1-1	CSVSGGNTEAFF	TGCAGCGTCTCCGGGGGGAACACTGAAGCTTTCTTT
NA	once	TRBV28	TRBJ1-3	CASSLIPQSSGNTIYF	TGTGCCAGCAGTTTAATCCCACAGAGCTCTGGAAACACCATATATTTT
NA	once	TRBV5-1	TRBJ1-1	CASSWTGVGTEAFF	TGCGCCAGCAGCTGGACGGGGGTTGGGACTGAAGCTTTCTTT
NA	NA	TRBV28	TRBJ1-2	CASSPTGNYGYTF	TGTGCCAGCAGTCCAACAGGGAACTATGGCTACACCTTC
TRBD2	few	TRBV5-1	TRBJ2-5	CASSWGLAGGHETQYF	TGCGCCAGCAGCTGGGGACTAGCGGGGGGGCATGAGACCCAGTACTTC
NA	NA	TRBV28	TRBJ2-7	CASSLPIEIYEQYF	TGTGCCAGCAGCCTCCCGATAGAGATCTACGAGCAGTACTTC
TRBD2	NA	TRBV5-4	TRBJ2-5	CASSLDFTGGAGETQYF	TGTGCCAGCAGCTTGGACTTTACGGGGGGGGCCGGGGAGACCCAGTACTTC
NA	NA	TRBV28	TRBJ1-6	CASSLSRQATLSPLHF	TGTGCCAGCAGTTTATCCCGCCAGGCCACCCTATCACCCCTCCACTTT
TRBD2	few	TRBV15	TRBJ2-7	CATSRGGGGVDEQYF	TGTGCCACCAGCAGAGGTGGCGGGGGAGTGGACGAGCAGTACTTC
TRBD1	NA	TRBV9	TRBJ1-5	CASSAGQGRQPQHF	TGTGCCAGCAGCGCGGGACAGGGGAGGCAGCCCCAGCATTTT
NA	few	TRBV6-1	TRBJ1-4	CASSDTWGRGKLFF	TGTGCCAGCAGTGACACTTGGGGCAGGGGAAAACTGTTTTTT